Presented here are 29 T cell receptor beta chains from one specimen sequenced in a study of T-cell memory formation after mild COVID-19. TCRdb itself ran the 5' RACE reads through MiXCR, one entry per CDR3 protein. This table has approximately 190,000 distinct CDR3 sequences, about a sixth appearing once. The specimen was PBMCs or a T cell subset sorted from them (not recorded which). All receptors derive from an adult woman who had mild COVID-19 (a few samples of this study predate the infection). Cell type and time point are not known.

The rearrangement links TRBV5-1 to TRBJ2-1; 8 bases fit TRBD1. CDR1 and CDR2 (germline): SGHRS, YFSETQ. The CDR3 consists of 15 residues. J lost 5 bases, V lost 1 base, and 5 bases had no gene match. The CDR3 nucleotides read TGCGCCAGCAGCTTGTTCGGACAGGGAGACAATGAGCAGTTCTTC. Protein sequence: CASSLFGQGDNEQFF.

The chain uses TRBV5-1 and TRBJ1-1; a possible D gene is TRBD1 (6 bases). Germline V gives CDR1 SGHRS, CDR2 YFSETQ. Trimming stripped 4 bases from V and 6 bases from J, with 16 bases between. CDR3 size: 14 residues. Here the CDR3 DNA reads TGCGCCAGCAGCCTGGACAGTCCGGGTTCTGAAGCTTTCTTT. Translating it yields CASSLDSPGSEAFF.

The chain links TRBV5-5 to TRBJ1-5, with 7 bases aligning to TRBD1. Germline CDR1 SGHKS, CDR2 YYEKEE (reference sequence). The CDR3 totals 16 residues. Trimming removed 3 bases from V and 7 bases from J; junction bases left unmatched: 13. The CDR3 DNA sequence: TGTGCCAGCAGCTACAGCCCACGTAGGGGGCACCAGCCCCAGCATTTT. Its translation: CASSYSPRRGHQPQHF.

This clonotype came up a few times. The chain uses TRBV28 and TRBJ1-1; D uncertain. Germline V lookup: CDR1 MDHEN, CDR2 SYDVKM. V dropped 4 bases and J dropped 4 bases, with 16 bases sitting between them. CDR3 length: 15 residues. The DNA of the CDR3 is TGTGCCAGCAGTTCAAGGCGGAGGGAAAGCACTGAAGCTTTCTTT. Encoded protein: CASSSRRRESTEAFF. The complete variable domain, with remaining parts taken from reference TRBV28 and TRBJ1-1, reads DVKVTQSSRYLVKRTGEKVFLECVQDMDHENMFWYRQDPGLGLRLIYFSYDVKMKEKGDIPEGYSVSREKKERFSLILESASTNQTSMYLCASSSRRRESTEAFFGQGTRLTVV.

This clonotype appeared a few times. The chain links TRBV27 to TRBJ1-1; tentative D call: TRBD1 (5 bases). The CDR3 extends over 15 amino acids. V was pared by 4 bases and J by 11 bases, with 23 bases between. The germline V gene encodes CDR1 MNHEY and CDR2 SMNVEV (reference sequence). The CDR3 region has the DNA TGTGCCAGCAGTTCAACCCCCTGGGCGGGGGGTGGTGCTTTCTTT. It is translated as CASSSTPWAGGGAFF.

This sequence joins TRBV12-3 or TRBV12-4 and TRBJ1-4; the D gene is possibly TRBD1 (5 bases). The CDR3 extends over 14 amino acids. Between the trimmed V and J ends, which lost 3 bases and 4 bases, there was a span of 9 bases. Here the CDR3 DNA reads TGTGCCAGCAGTTTTCAGGGATATAATGAAAAACTGTTTTTT. Its protein product is CASSFQGYNEKLFF.

This clonotype showed up just a few times. V gene TRBV10-3 combines with J gene TRBJ2-6; D ambiguous. The CDR3 totals 13 residues. V lost 7 bases to trimming and J lost 4 bases, with 8 bases between them. From germline, CDR1 is ENHRY and CDR2 SYGVKD. The CDR3 nucleotides read TGTGCCATCACCGACGGGGGGGCCAACGTCCTGACTTTC. This sequence encodes CAITDGGANVLTF.

V usage is TRBV18 and J usage is TRBJ1-1; D is ambiguous. The CDR3 is made up of 16 amino acids. The germline V gene encodes CDR1 KGHSH and CDR2 LQKENI. V shed 0 bases and J shed 6 bases, with 17 bases lying between them. The CDR3 nucleotides are TGTGCCAGCTCACCACCGGGAACAAGGATCGGCGCTGAAGCTTTCTTT. This gives the protein CASSPPGTRIGAEAFF.

This chain connects TRBV20-1 to TRBJ2-5; 10 positions match TRBD2. The V segment lost 5 bases and the J segment 5 bases; nucleotides outside the gene matches: 2. Germline CDR1 and CDR2: DFQATT and SNEGSKA (reference sequence). The CDR3 covers 12 residues. The CDR3 here is CSADSGRETQYF. The CDR3 bases are TGCAGTGCTGATAGCGGGAGGGAGACCCAGTACTTC.

In this sample, this clonotype turned up a few times. The chain links TRBV4-3 to TRBJ1-4; D remains ambiguous. Germline lookup yields CDR1 LGHNA and CDR2 YSLEER. V lost 0 bases, J lost 8 bases, and 10 bases lay in between. The CDR3 sequence is 14 residues long. Written as DNA, the CDR3 is TGCGCCAGCAGCCAAGAAAAGGGAAAGGAAAAACTGTTTTTT. Translating it yields CASSQEKGKEKLFF.

The chain uses TRBV18 and TRBJ1-2; a possible D gene is TRBD1 (6 bases). Deletions cut 4 bases from V and 11 bases from J, with 17 bases between. Germline values: CDR1 KGHSH, CDR2 LQKENI. This CDR3 spans 13 amino acids. DNA of the CDR3: TGTGCCAGCTCACAAGAACAGGGAGGTCGATACACCTTC. Translated, it gives CASSQEQGGRYTF.

This clonotype has just a few counts. V and J are TRBV21-1 and TRBJ2-7; the table's D call, TRBD1, has no DNA check behind it. TRBV21-1 is annotated as a pseudogene. This CDR3 spans 15 amino acids. For the CDR3, the DNA is TGTGCCAGCAGCAGTTTGGGGGGGACCTCCTACGAGCAGTACTTC. The encoded protein is CASSSLGGTSYEQYF.

This clonotype turned up a few times. The CDR3 DNA sequence: TGTGCCAGCAGTCCCAATTACCGGACGGTGAACACTGAAGCTTTCTTT. Encoded protein: CASSPNYRTVNTEAFF. The chain uses TRBV6-2 or TRBV6-3 and TRBJ1-1; no clear D. This CDR3 region has 16 residues. Germline CDR1 MNHEY, CDR2 SVGEGT. The V gene lost 5 bases and the J gene lost 0 bases, with 16 bases spanning the gap.

The V and J genes are TRBV9 and TRBJ2-7, with a possible D match to TRBD2 (6 bases). V lost 5 bases, J lost 3 bases, and 9 bases lay in between. CDR3 length: 12 residues. Germline-derived CDR1 and CDR2 are SGDLS and YYNGEE. As DNA, the CDR3 is TGTGCCAGCAGTAGCGGCTACTACGAGCAGTACTTC. Translation gives CASSSGYYEQYF.

This clonotype occurred a few times. V and J are TRBV6-1 and TRBJ2-3, with D hard to call. The V and J ends lost 10 bases and 4 bases respectively, with 15 bases between them. Per the germline V gene, CDR1 is MNHNS and CDR2 is SASEGT. CDR3 length: 13 amino acids. The CDR3 sequence is CAITFMGSDTQYF. CDR3 in DNA: TGTGCCATCACGTTCATGGGGTCAGATACGCAGTATTTT.

V and J are TRBV6-1 and TRBJ2-4; D gene ambiguous. Trimming removed 5 bases at V and 1 base at J, with 9 bases between. CDR1 and CDR2 from the germline V gene are MNHNS and SASEGT. This CDR3 region has 14 residues. CDR3 in amino acids: CASSLQPAKNIQYF. CDR3 coding DNA: TGTGCCAGCAGTCTACAACCCGCCAAAAACATTCAGTACTTC.

The chain links TRBV29-1 to TRBJ2-1, with TRBD2 matching over 11 bases. This CDR3 region has 16 residues. The germline V gene has CDR1 SQVTM and CDR2 ANQGSEA. Germline trimming cut 1 base from V and 7 bases from J; bases unmatched to any gene: 9. CDR3 DNA: TGCAGCGTTGAAGGGTGGATAGCGGGAGGGGGTAATGAGCAGTTCTTC. Its translation is CSVEGWIAGGGNEQFF.

This clonotype came up a few times. The gene calls are TRBV7-4 and TRBJ1-2; D gene ambiguous. The CDR3 spans 12 residues. V was pared by 2 bases and J by 6 bases, with 7 bases between. The germline V gene encodes CDR1 SGHVT and CDR2 SQSDAQ. CDR3 nucleotides: TGTGCCAGCAGCTTAAGAACCCATGGCTACACCTTC. Translation gives CASSLRTHGYTF.

The chain recombines TRBV20-1 with TRBJ1-5, with D possibly TRBD1 on 5 matching bases. The germline CDR1 and CDR2 sequences are DFQATT and SNEGSKA (reference sequence). The CDR3 consists of 13 residues. Trimming pared 3 bases from V and 3 bases from J, leaving 9 bases between. The CDR3 loop reads CSASQGDNQPQHF. For the CDR3, the DNA is TGCAGTGCTAGTCAGGGCGACAATCAGCCCCAGCATTTT.

This clonotype was counted between two and nine times. V usage is TRBV6-6 and J usage is TRBJ2-7, with a tentative D call TRBD1 (5 bases). Germline V gives CDR1 MNHNY, CDR2 SVGAGI (reference sequence). This CDR3 contains 16 residues. Trimming stripped 2 bases from V and 2 bases from J, with 16 bases between. CDR3 nucleotides: TGTGCCAGCAGTTACAAGACAGAAGGTCGGCCCTACGAGCAGTACTTC. It codes for CASSYKTEGRPYEQYF.

V is TRBV11-2 and J is TRBJ2-2, with D hard to call. The CDR3 runs 16 residues. V lost 1 base and J lost 4, with 13 bases in between. CDR1 is SGHAT and CDR2 is FQNNGV in the germline V gene. This CDR3 is CASSLAGFMSTGELFF. The CDR3 DNA sequence: TGTGCCAGCAGCTTAGCGGGCTTTATGAGCACCGGGGAGCTGTTTTTT.

V usage is TRBV4-1 and J usage is TRBJ2-5, with 10 bases that match TRBD2. This CDR3 region has 16 residues. J was trimmed by 3 bases and V by 4 bases; bases with no gene match: 8. Germline lookup yields CDR1 MGHRA and CDR2 YSYEKL. In DNA, the CDR3 is TGCGCCAGCAGCCGGCGAGCGAGCGGGGGGGAAGAGACCCAGTACTTC. It codes for CASSRRASGGEETQYF.

V is TRBV3-1 and J is TRBJ2-7; D call uncertain. Germline lookup yields CDR1 LGHDT and CDR2 YNNKEL (reference sequence). This CDR3 comprises 14 residues. V lost 1 base, J lost 5 bases, and 12 bases lay in between. This CDR3 is CASSQVKYGDEQYF. The CDR3 DNA reads as TGTGCCAGCAGCCAAGTTAAGTACGGCGACGAGCAGTACTTC.

The chain uses TRBV12-3 or TRBV12-4 and TRBJ2-2, with D possibly matching TRBD2 (6 bases). The length of the CDR3 is 13 residues. Deletions cut 4 bases from V and 10 bases from J, with 13 bases between. CDR3 protein: CASSSPGGPELFF. In DNA form, the CDR3 reads TGTGCCAGCAGTTCCCCCGGGGGACCGGAGCTGTTTTTT.

The chain carries TRBV29-1 and TRBJ1-1; D call uncertain. This CDR3 has 14 amino acids. Germline-derived CDR1 and CDR2 are SQVTM and ANQGSEA. V was trimmed by 4 bases and J by 1 base, leaving 13 bases between them. The CDR3 sequence is CSVAAGSGNTEAFF. Here the CDR3 DNA reads TGCAGCGTTGCGGCAGGCTCGGGGAACACTGAAGCTTTCTTT. The full variable domain, completed using reference TRBV29-1 and TRBJ1-1, is SAVISQKPSRDICQRGTSLTIQCQVDSQVTMMFWYRQQPGQSLTLIATANQGSEATYESGFVIDKFPISRPNLTFSTLTVSNMSPEDSSIYLCSVAAGSGNTEAFFGQGTRLTVV.

The CDR3 spells CSPIHLRRAQPQHF. For the CDR3, the DNA is TGCAGTCCAATCCATCTTCGCCGGGCTCAGCCCCAGCATTTT. The J gene is TRBJ1-5, the V gene TRBV20-1; D ambiguous. The CDR3 spans 14 residues. The germline V gene encodes CDR1 DFQATT and CDR2 SNEGSKA (reference sequence). Trimming took 8 bases from V and 6 from J, leaving 20 bases between them.

This clonotype was observed a few times. The genes are TRBV12-3 or TRBV12-4 and TRBJ2-3, with 11 positions matching TRBD2. The CDR3 has 16 amino acids. The V and J ends lost 8 bases and 6 bases, in that order; junction bases with no gene match: 13. CDR3 loop: CASPPRLAGSPDTQYF. The CDR3 DNA sequence: TGTGCCAGCCCACCCCGACTAGCGGGATCCCCGGATACGCAGTATTTT.

This clonotype has a handful of counts. The chain couples TRBV9 to TRBJ2-1; 12 bases align to TRBD2. With 4 bases clipped from V and 5 bases from J, the junction kept 4 bases outside the gene matches. Germline V gene lookup returns CDR1 SGDLS and CDR2 YYNGEE. The CDR3 consists of 15 residues. The CDR3 nucleotides are TGTGCCAGCAGCCCCGGGACTAGCGGGCACAATGAGCAGTTCTTC. It is translated as CASSPGTSGHNEQFF.

This clonotype was recorded a few times. The gene calls are TRBV4-1 and TRBJ2-2; possibly TRBD1 for D (5 bases). The V end lost 2 bases, the J end lost 5 bases, and 15 bases lay between the germline ends. The CDR3 totals 16 residues. CDR1 is MGHRA, CDR2 YSYEKL, per germline. The CDR3: CASSQQTAPMTGELFF. CDR3 DNA: TGCGCCAGCAGCCAACAGACAGCCCCGATGACCGGGGAGCTGTTTTTT.